The next 32 T cell receptor beta chains were all read from a single sample in a study of T cells in Graves' hyperthyroidism and ophthalmopathy. TCR beta CDR3 regions were amplified from RNA transcripts. The HTBI set primed first-round TCR CDR3 RT-PCR. TCRdb re-called the multiplex PCR reads through MiXCR, storing one row per CDR3 protein. Altogether approximately 620,000 distinct CDR3 sequences are present, about 16% being singletons, with the ten largest covering less than 3.5%. Sequences were obtained from blood. Receptors were obtained from a woman in her thirties or forties with Graves' ophthalmopathy.

This clonotype appeared many times. The chain carries TRBV5-1 and TRBJ2-3; D might be TRBD1 or TRBD2, each matching 5 bases. This CDR3 comprises 17 residues. CDR1 is SGHRS, CDR2 YFSETQ, per germline. Deletions cut 0 bases from V and 1 base from J, with 15 bases between. For the CDR3, the DNA is TGCGCCAGCAGCTTGGGCCTAACTCGGGACGGCACAGATACGCAGTATTTT. As protein: CASSLGLTRDGTDTQYF.

The table lists this clonotype with a few counts. The chain joins TRBV7-2 to TRBJ1-6; D is uncertain. Trimming left V 6 bases short and J 10 bases short, with 13 bases between. The germline CDR1 and CDR2 sequences are SGHTA and FQGNSA. CDR3 length equals 13 residues. Here the CDR3 reads CASRPGGRSPLHF. CDR3 DNA sequence: TGTGCCAGCAGACCAGGAGGGAGGTCACCCCTCCACTTT. The full variable domain, its missing parts supplied by reference TRBV7-2 and TRBJ1-6, is GAGVSQSPSNKVTEKGKDVELRCDPISGHTALYWYRQSLGQGLEFLIYFQGNSAPDKSGLPSDRFSAERTGGSVSTLTIQRTQQEDSAVYLCASRPGGRSPLHFGNGTRLTVT.

This clonotype was seen repeatedly, ten times or more. This chain uses TRBV30 with TRBJ1-1; 8 nucleotides agree with TRBD1. J lost 10 bases, V lost 0 bases, and 10 bases had no gene match. This CDR3 has 14 residues. Per germline, CDR1 GTSNPN and CDR2 SVGIG (reference sequence). The DNA of the CDR3 is TGTGCCTGGAGTGTCACCGGGACCCAGGGGGCAGCTTTCTTT. Its protein product is CAWSVTGTQGAAFF. The whole variable domain, filled in from reference TRBV30 and TRBJ1-1, reads SQTIHQWPATLVQPVGSPLSLECTVEGTSNPNLYWYRQAAGRGLQLLFYSVGIGQISSEVPQNLSASRPQDRQFILSSKKLLLSDSGFYLCAWSVTGTQGAAFFGQGTRLTVV.

This clonotype came up a few times. The rearrangement joins TRBV6-1 to TRBJ2-2, with D hard to call. Germline V lookup: CDR1 MNHNS, CDR2 SASEGT. Between the trimmed V and J ends, which lost 0 bases and 8 bases, there was a span of 13 bases. The CDR3 sequence is 15 residues long. The CDR3 DNA sequence: TGTGCCAGCAGTGAAGCGGGCCCCCGTTTGGGGGAGCTGTTTTTT. This gives the protein CASSEAGPRLGELFF.

Many counts were recorded for this clonotype. The chain links TRBV30 to TRBJ2-5; 7 bases fit TRBD1. V dropped 3 bases and J dropped 4; count of bases not matched to a gene: 8. Germline CDR1 and CDR2: GTSNPN and SVGIG (reference sequence). This CDR3 has 14 amino acids. CDR3 nucleotides: TGTGCCTGGAGAGGCAGGGGGTTTTTAGAGACCCAGTACTTC. It yields the protein CAWRGRGFLETQYF.

The chain is built from TRBV4-1 and TRBJ2-2, with D unclear. With 4 bases removed from V and 6 bases from J, the gap between germline ends came to 21 bases. The CDR3 runs to 17 residues. In germline, CDR1 is MGHRA, CDR2 YSYEKL. CDR3 in amino acids: CASSLSIRVPESGELFF. In DNA form, the CDR3 reads TGCGCCAGCAGCCTCTCTATTCGAGTACCCGAGTCCGGGGAGCTGTTTTTT.

This clonotype was found many times. The CDR3 bases are TGCAGTGCTACACTCCGATCCCCCATACAGGGGGCCCGCTACGAGCAGTACTTC. It codes for CSATLRSPIQGARYEQYF. The rearrangement links TRBV20-1 to TRBJ2-7; the match to TRBD1 covers 9 bases. Per the germline V gene, CDR1 is DFQATT and CDR2 is SNEGSKA (reference sequence). Trimming took 4 bases from V and 3 from J; bases not matched to a gene: 19. The CDR3 is 18 residues long.

This clonotype appeared a few times. The chain has TRBV28 and TRBJ2-7, with TRBD1 matching over 9 bases. V lost 6 bases to trimming and J lost 4 bases; unmatched junction nucleotides: 7. CDR1 MDHEN and CDR2 SYDVKM come from the germline V gene. The CDR3 has 14 residues. In nucleotides, the CDR3 is TGTGCCAGCAGCATACAGGGGGCGCGTTACGAGCAGTACTTC. It encodes CASSIQGARYEQYF. The full variable domain, with the rest looked up from reference TRBV28 and TRBJ2-7, is DVKVTQSSRYLVKRTGEKVFLECVQDMDHENMFWYRQDPGLGLRLIYFSYDVKMKEKGDIPEGYSVSREKKERFSLILESASTNQTSMYLCASSIQGARYEQYFGPGTRLTVT.

The rearrangement joins TRBV6-1 to TRBJ2-1; 13 nucleotides line up with TRBD2. J gave up 8 bases and V 10 bases, and 11 bases lay outside the gene matches. The CDR3 length is 15 residues. Germline CDR1 MNHNS, CDR2 SASEGT. In DNA form, the CDR3 reads TGTGCCACCAAAACTAGCGGGGGGGCGCTCCATGAGCAGTTCTTC. This encodes CATKTSGGALHEQFF.

To note about this clonotype: This may stem from a read error, because a much larger clone lies one nucleotide away. The V gene is TRBV2, the J gene TRBJ2-7, with TRBD2 identical over 12 bases. J gave up 3 bases and V 3 bases, and 3 bases lay outside the gene matches. This CDR3 is 15 amino acids long. Looked up from germline, CDR1 is SNHLY and CDR2 is FYNNEI. CDR3 DNA sequence: TGTGCCAGCAGTGATGGGGGACTAGCGGGCTACGAGCAGTACTTC. Its protein product is CASSDGGLAGYEQYF.

This clonotype was counted a few times. The chain couples TRBV5-6 to TRBJ1-6; tentatively, D is TRBD1 (6 bases). Between the trimmed V and J ends, which lost 2 bases and 4 bases, there was a span of 13 bases. Germline V gene sequence: CDR1 SGHDT, CDR2 YYEEEE. CDR3 length: 16 amino acids. CDR3 loop: CASSFLQGTYNSPLHF. The DNA of the CDR3 is TGTGCCAGCAGCTTCTTACAGGGCACTTATAATTCACCCCTCCACTTT.

The chain is built from TRBV7-2 and TRBJ2-3; 15 bases align to TRBD2. Trimming took 4 bases from V and 5 from J; bases not matched to a gene: 4. Germline CDR1 and CDR2: SGHTA and FQGNSA. The CDR3 totals 16 residues. CDR3 amino acids: CASSWTSGGAEDTQYF. As DNA, the CDR3 is TGTGCCAGCAGCTGGACTAGCGGGGGGGCCGAAGATACGCAGTATTTT.

This clonotype was seen only a few times. The rearrangement uses TRBV15 and TRBJ2-7; 9 nucleotides match TRBD2. This CDR3 region has 17 residues. Germline V lookup: CDR1 LNHNV, CDR2 YYDKDF (reference sequence). Unmatched junction bases numbered 14, after V lost 3 bases and J lost 5 bases. This CDR3 reads CATSSYMISGSNHEQYF. The CDR3 nucleotides are TGTGCCACCAGCAGTTATATGATTAGCGGGAGTAACCACGAGCAGTACTTC.

The CDR3 sequence: CASSAGRMNEKLFF. In nucleotides, the CDR3 is TGTGCCAGCAGCGCGGGACGGATGAATGAAAAACTGTTTTTT. The chain carries TRBV5-6 and TRBJ1-4; the D gene is possibly TRBD1 (5 bases). Trimming cost V 4 bases and J 5 bases, with 12 bases left between them. CDR3 length equals 14 residues. CDR1 and CDR2 from the germline V gene are SGHDT and YYEEEE.

This sequence joins TRBV6-2 or TRBV6-3 and TRBJ2-1; D may correspond to TRBD1 or TRBD2 (7 bases each). The V and J ends lost 7 bases and 7 bases respectively, with 20 bases between them. The CDR3 runs 15 residues. Germline V gives CDR1 MNHEY, CDR2 SVGEGT. The chain's CDR3 is CASTQRDSISNEQFF. In DNA form, the CDR3 reads TGTGCCAGCACCCAGCGGGACAGCATATCGAATGAGCAGTTCTTC.

This clonotype appeared a few times. The V gene is TRBV20-1, the J gene TRBJ2-7; TRBD2 matches at 10 bases. V lost 3 bases, J lost 1 base, and 9 bases stayed unmatched. Germline assignment: CDR1 DFQATT and CDR2 SNEGSKA (reference sequence). The CDR3 is 16 residues long. The CDR3 sequence: CSARLTSGQISYEQYF. The DNA of the CDR3 is TGCAGTGCTAGGCTGACTAGCGGGCAAATATCCTACGAGCAGTACTTC.

V is TRBV15 and J is TRBJ2-3; 11 nucleotides agree with TRBD2. The length of the CDR3 is 17 residues. The trim removed 0 bases at V and 4 bases at J, leaving 6 bases unmatched. Germline CDR1 LNHNV, CDR2 YYDKDF (reference sequence). CDR3 residues: CATSRDLLAGDADTQYF. The CDR3 nucleotides are TGTGCCACCAGCAGAGATCTACTAGCGGGAGACGCAGATACGCAGTATTTT. Full variable domain (outside the CDR3, taken from reference TRBV15 and TRBJ2-3): DAMVIQNPRYQVTQFGKPVTLSCSQTLNHNVMYWYQQKSSQAPKLLFHYYDKDFNNEADTPDNFQSRRPNTSFCFLDIRSPGLGDTAMYLCATSRDLLAGDADTQYFGPGTRLTVL.

This chain links TRBV10-3 with TRBJ2-2; D is undetermined. Trimming shortened V by 6 bases and J by 5 bases, and 16 bases separated the two germline ends. The germline V gene encodes CDR1 ENHRY and CDR2 SYGVKD. CDR3 length: 15 amino acids. The DNA for the CDR3 is TGTGCCATCAGCCGCAGGACGGATAATACCGGGGAGCTGTTTTTT. The encoded protein is CAISRRTDNTGELFF.

At least ten counts were recorded for this clonotype. The chain combines TRBV11-2 with TRBJ2-7; D is ambiguous. In germline, CDR1 is SGHAT, CDR2 FQNNGV. V was cut by 5 bases and J by 6 bases, with 8 bases left in between. The CDR3 loop spans 11 amino acids. CDR3 amino acids: CASSPIAEQYF. The CDR3 DNA sequence: TGTGCCAGCAGCCCTATTGCCGAGCAGTACTTC.

The chain recombines TRBV18 with TRBJ2-1; 8 nucleotides agree with TRBD2. The germline V gene has CDR1 KGHSH and CDR2 LQKENI. The CDR3 sequence is 16 residues long. V shed 3 bases, J shed 10 bases, and the junction held 14 bases outside the gene matches. The CDR3 bases are TGTGCCAGCTCACCCCCCCTACTCGGACTAGCCGGCGAGCAGTTCTTC. Translated: CASSPPLLGLAGEQFF.

J is TRBJ2-3 and V is TRBV5-6, with a tentative D call TRBD2 (5 bases). The V gene lost 5 bases and the J gene lost 1 base, with 11 bases spanning the gap. This CDR3 is 14 amino acids long. From germline, CDR1 is SGHDT and CDR2 YYEEEE. The CDR3 sequence is CASRRGQRTDTQYF. The CDR3 nucleotides read TGTGCCAGCAGGCGAGGGCAGCGCACAGATACGCAGTATTTT.

Concerning this clonotype: The junction departs from the called germline gene at one end, perhaps through a read error. The rearrangement uses TRBV28 and TRBJ2-7; TRBD2 matches at 9 bases. The CDR3 is 20 amino acids. Germline CDR1 is MDHEN and CDR2 is SYDVKM. DNA of the CDR3: TGTGCCAGCAGTTTAGCCCCTCAAATTAGACTAGCGGAAAGCTCCTACGAGCAGCACTTC. Translated, it gives CASSLAPQIRLAESSYEQHF. The complete variable domain, with remaining parts taken from reference TRBV28 and TRBJ2-7, reads DVKVTQSSRYLVKRTGEKVFLECVQDMDHENMFWYRQDPGLGLRLIYFSYDVKMKEKGDIPEGYSVSREKKERFSLILESASTNQTSMYLCASSLAPQIRLAESSYEQHFGPGTRLTVT.

This clonotype was observed a few times. CDR3 bases: TGCGCCAGCAGAACCTTAGCGGGAGTTAACGGGGAGCTGTTTTTT. Its protein product is CASRTLAGVNGELFF. The genes are TRBV4-1 and TRBJ2-2; TRBD2 aligns across 9 bases. Unmatched junction bases numbered 9, after V lost 6 bases and J lost 7 bases. This CDR3 is built from 15 residues. Germline-derived CDR1 and CDR2 are MGHRA and YSYEKL.

This clonotype occurred a few times. The chain employs TRBV5-4 and TRBJ2-4; D is perhaps TRBD1 (6 bases). Germline V gives CDR1 SGHNT, CDR2 YYREEE (reference sequence). The V gene lost 4 bases and the J gene lost 4 bases, with 15 bases spanning the gap. The CDR3 is 15 amino acids. CDR3 bases: TGTGCCAGCAGCCGATCGGACAGCCAGAAAAACATTCAGTACTTC. It codes for CASSRSDSQKNIQYF.

This clonotype showed up many times. The rearrangement joins TRBV30 to TRBJ2-6; maybe TRBD1 (6 bases). The CDR3 covers 15 residues. Trimming left V 3 bases short and J 2 bases short, with 11 bases between. CDR1 is GTSNPN and CDR2 is SVGIG in the germline V gene (reference sequence). CDR3 nucleotide sequence: TGTGCCTGGAGGCCAGGGGCCACTGGGGCCAACGTCCTGACTTTC. It codes for CAWRPGATGANVLTF.

This sequence joins TRBV2 and TRBJ1-1; the D is unclear. Germline values: CDR1 SNHLY, CDR2 FYNNEI. V shed 5 bases and J shed 0 bases, with 22 bases lying between them. This CDR3 is 18 amino acids long. In DNA, the CDR3 is TGTGCCAGCAGTTTCCTACGAGCGCGACCCCTTATGAACACTGAAGCTTTCTTT. It codes for CASSFLRARPLMNTEAFF.

In this sample, this clonotype turned up a few times. This chain uses TRBV19 with TRBJ2-5; TRBD2 agrees at 7 bases. From germline, CDR1 is LNHDA and CDR2 SQIVND (reference sequence). V dropped 5 bases and J dropped 3; count of bases not matched to a gene: 3. This CDR3 region has 13 residues. CDR3 amino acids: CASSSGGKETQYF. In DNA, the CDR3 is TGTGCCAGTAGTTCGGGAGGAAAAGAGACCCAGTACTTC.

In this sample, this clonotype turned up many times. V usage is TRBV2 and J usage is TRBJ1-3; no definite D call. CDR1 is SNHLY and CDR2 is FYNNEI in the germline V gene. The CDR3 is made up of 14 amino acids. V was pared by 6 bases and J by 3 bases, with 12 bases between. In DNA form, the CDR3 reads TGTGCCAGCAGGGACGACTCCCGTGGAAACACCATATATTTT. As protein: CASRDDSRGNTIYF.

This clonotype was observed at least ten times. This chain joins TRBV7-9 and TRBJ2-1; no definite D call. The V and J ends lost 4 bases and 8 bases respectively, with 12 bases between them. CDR1 is SEHNR and CDR2 is FQNEAQ in the germline V gene (reference sequence). This CDR3 is 13 amino acids long. This CDR3 reads CASSWVSRDEQFF. In DNA, the CDR3 is TGTGCCAGCAGCTGGGTTTCGCGCGATGAGCAGTTCTTC.

This clonotype was seen a few times. V usage is TRBV7-9 and J usage is TRBJ1-2, with D maybe TRBD1 (5 bases). Germline loops: CDR1 SEHNR, CDR2 FQNEAQ (reference sequence). This CDR3 spans 15 amino acids. Trimming took off 5 bases at V and 3 bases at J, with 16 bases between the two ends. Here the CDR3 reads CASSLTGPGDYGYTF. CDR3 sequence (DNA): TGTGCCAGCAGCCTTACGGGACCTGGAGACTATGGCTACACCTTC.

This clonotype has at least ten counts. J is TRBJ2-3 and V is TRBV28; 11 nucleotides agree with TRBD2. The CDR3 runs to 14 residues. Germline CDR1 and CDR2: MDHEN and SYDVKM. Germline trimming cut 8 bases from V and 5 bases from J; bases unmatched to any gene: 6. Here the CDR3 DNA reads TGTGCCAGCGGTACTAGCGGGAGAGGAGATACGCAGTATTTT. Translated: CASGTSGRGDTQYF.

The chain joins TRBV9 to TRBJ2-1; a weak D match, TRBD1 (6 bases). The V gene's germline CDR1 is SGDLS and CDR2 YYNGEE. The V gene lost 3 bases and the J gene lost 1 base, with 14 bases spanning the gap. The length of the CDR3 is 16 residues. The CDR3 spells CASSASRDISYNEQFF. Here the CDR3 DNA reads TGTGCCAGCAGCGCCTCCCGGGACATTTCCTACAATGAGCAGTTCTTC. Complete variable domain (other parts from reference TRBV9 and TRBJ2-1): DSGVTQTPKHLITATGQRVTLRCSPRSGDLSVYWYQQSLDQGLQFLIQYYNGEERAKGNILERFSAQQFPDLHSELNLSSLELGDSALYFCASSASRDISYNEQFFGPGTRLTVL.